The present T cell receptor (beta chain) was sequenced within a study of CD8 T cells in Susac syndrome (dated by TCRdb to the late 2010s). Notes on the research overall: Among the Susac syndrome patients who were sequenced, clinically active disease was present in six and clinical remission was observed in fewer than 10. At the time of blood withdrawal, Susac syndrome patients were either therapy-naive, taking corticosteroids (with some also receiving IVIg), or on IVIg alone. The study compared CD8+ T cell repertoire clonality among 11 to 12 healthy donors, about 14 Susac syndrome patients and about 16 multiple sclerosis patients. The study used repertoire sequencing to test whether antigen drove CD8+ T cell activation and differentiation in Susac syndrome.

RNA was extracted using the RNeasy kit, and roughly 0.5 to 1 ug of the RNA was reverse transcribed with random hexamers. TCR beta CDR3 regions were amplified with the immunoSEQ multiplex PCR assay covering 54 Vbeta and 13 Jbeta segments. PCR amplification bias was corrected using a synthetic template baseline for primer optimization and computational correction. In the paper's pipeline: Reads were annotated to V, D and J genes according to IMGT and were analyzed with immunoSEQ Analyzer, with only productive sequences retained. Clonality was calculated as one minus the Shannon entropy normalized by log2 of the number of productive unique sequences. For each patient and control, public and private clones were evaluated among the 100 most prevalent clones. Clones were defined as Susac-specific when absent from the healthy and MS cohorts, from over 950 published viral clones and from other ImmuneACCESS disease sequences. The public sequencing data were trimmed at Q25 with fastp and processed into clonotypes with MiXCR by TCRdb, which kept only in-frame beta chains. Each entry is one CDR3 protein sequence, shown with its most common DNA and genes. The V and J calls and clone size come from TCRdb's table, not from the authors' own analysis. This sample has around 100,000 distinct CDR3 sequences in its table, and around 96% of those were observed once. The ten largest make up approximately 0.3% of the sample.

Findings and caveats that apply to the study as a whole: The number of individuals in the TCR sequencing and HLA analysis was acknowledged as relatively small. Susac syndrome CD8+ repertoires showed clonal expansion, highest in CD8+ TEMRA cells and greater in clinically active than remitting patients. Looking at Susac-specific public clones, the researchers identified some 15 in the total CD8+ repertoire and five or six in the CD8+ TEMRA repertoire.

Peripheral blood CD8+ and CD4+ T cells from healthy donors, Susac syndrome patients and multiple sclerosis patients were profiled by high-throughput TCR beta sequencing. The Susac syndrome patients fulfilled recently defined diagnostic criteria for either definite or probable disease. Bulk CD8+ and CD4+ T cells were purified magnetically by negative isolation, whereas CD8+ TEMRA cells were enriched by FACS. Blood was collected in EDTA tubes and processed within 24 hours, with PBMCs isolated through density gradient centrifugation. PBMCs intended for TCR sequencing were frozen in liquid nitrogen and were later thawed in a 37 degrees C water bath. A purity of at least 90% was achieved for sorted or isolated CD4+, CD8+ and CD8+ TEMRA cells. About this clonotype itself: No antigen is known for it. Base qualities are not at hand, and no much larger clone is one base apart.

The sequence came from a human donor with Susac syndrome. Source material: CD8+ T cells from PBMCs.

The CDR3 reads as follows: CASSLSLGETQYF. In nucleotides, the sequence is TGTGCCAGCAGCTTATCACTGGGGGAGACCCAGTACTTC. This sequence uses TRBV7-6 and TRBJ2-5; the D gene assignment is ambiguous. V is pared back by 2 bases and J by 5 bases, with 9 bases lying between the germline termini. From the germline V gene, CDR1 is SGHVS and CDR2 is FNYEAQ. Including cysteine and phenylalanine, the CDR3 has 13 amino acids. The sequence is cut down to CDR3 DNA, 39 bases in frame from base 1.